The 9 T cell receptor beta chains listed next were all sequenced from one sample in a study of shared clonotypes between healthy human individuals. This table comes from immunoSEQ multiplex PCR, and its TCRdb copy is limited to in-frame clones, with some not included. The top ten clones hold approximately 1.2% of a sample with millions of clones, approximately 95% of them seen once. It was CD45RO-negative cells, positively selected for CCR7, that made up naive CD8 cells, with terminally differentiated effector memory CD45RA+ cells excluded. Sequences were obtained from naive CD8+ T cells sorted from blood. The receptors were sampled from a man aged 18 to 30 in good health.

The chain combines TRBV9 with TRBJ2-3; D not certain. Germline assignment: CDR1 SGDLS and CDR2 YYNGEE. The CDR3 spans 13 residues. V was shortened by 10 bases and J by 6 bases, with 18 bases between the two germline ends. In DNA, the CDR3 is TGTGCCTCCGCCTGGACCCCCCCCGATACGCAGTATTTT. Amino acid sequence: CASAWTPPDTQYF. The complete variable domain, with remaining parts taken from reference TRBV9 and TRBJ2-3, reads DSGVTQTPKHLITATGQRVTLRCSPRSGDLSVYWYQQSLDQGLQFLIQYYNGEERAKGNILERFSAQQFPDLHSELNLSSLELGDSALYFCASAWTPPDTQYFGPGTRLTVL.

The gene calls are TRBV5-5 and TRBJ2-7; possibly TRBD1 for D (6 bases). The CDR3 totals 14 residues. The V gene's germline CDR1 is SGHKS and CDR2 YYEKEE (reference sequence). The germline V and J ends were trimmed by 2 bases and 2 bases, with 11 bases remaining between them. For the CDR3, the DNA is TGTGCCAGCAGCTTCCCCGGGGACACCTACGAGCAGTACTTC. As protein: CASSFPGDTYEQYF. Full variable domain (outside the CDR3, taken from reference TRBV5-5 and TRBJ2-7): DAGVTQSPTHLIKTRGQQVTLRCSPISGHKSVSWYQQVLGQGPQFIFQYYEKEERGRGNFPDRFSARQFPNYSSELNVNALLLGDSALYLCASSFPGDTYEQYFGPGTRLTVT.

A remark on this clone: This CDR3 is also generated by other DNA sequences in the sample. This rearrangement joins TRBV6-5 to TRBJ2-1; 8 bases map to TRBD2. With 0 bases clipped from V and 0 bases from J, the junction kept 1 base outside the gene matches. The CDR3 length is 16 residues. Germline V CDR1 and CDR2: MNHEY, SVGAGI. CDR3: CASSYSSGGSYNEQFF. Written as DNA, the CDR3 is TGTGCCAGCAGTTACTCGAGCGGGGGCTCCTACAATGAGCAGTTCTTC.

The chain's CDR3 is CASSSGGQYEQYF. The CDR3 DNA is TGTGCCAGCAGCTCCGGGGGGCAGTACGAGCAGTACTTC. The V and J genes are TRBV5-6 and TRBJ2-7, with D possibly matching TRBD2 (7 bases). Trimming took off 3 bases at V and 4 bases at J, with 11 bases between the two ends. This CDR3 contains 13 residues. Germline CDR1 SGHDT, CDR2 YYEEEE. The variable domain in full, with the rest retrieved from reference TRBV5-6 and TRBJ2-7, is DAGVTQSPTHLIKTRGQQVTLRCSPKSGHDTVSWYQQALGQGPQFIFQYYEEEERQRGNFPDRFSGHQFPNYSSELNVNALLLGDSALYLCASSSGGQYEQYFGPGTRLTVT.

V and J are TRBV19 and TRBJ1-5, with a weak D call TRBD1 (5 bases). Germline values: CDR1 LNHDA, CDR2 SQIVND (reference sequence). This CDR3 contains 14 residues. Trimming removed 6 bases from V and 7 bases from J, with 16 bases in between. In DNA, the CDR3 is TGTGCCAGTAGCGACCCCTGGGGGGAGCAGCCCCAGCATTTT. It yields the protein CASSDPWGEQPQHF.

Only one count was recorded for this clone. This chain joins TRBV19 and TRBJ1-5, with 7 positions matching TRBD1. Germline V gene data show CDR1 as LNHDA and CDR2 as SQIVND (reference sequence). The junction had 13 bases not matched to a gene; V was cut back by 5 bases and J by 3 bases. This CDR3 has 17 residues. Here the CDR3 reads CASSSRQGWAHNQPQHF. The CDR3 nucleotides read TGTGCCAGTAGTTCAAGACAGGGATGGGCGCACAATCAGCCCCAGCATTTT. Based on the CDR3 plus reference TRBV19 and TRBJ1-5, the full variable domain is DGGITQSPKYLFRKEGQNVTLSCEQNLNHDAMYWYRQDPGQGLRLIYYSQIVNDFQKGDIAEGYSVSREKKESFPLTVTSAQKNPTAFYLCASSSRQGWAHNQPQHFGDGTRLSIL.

The CDR3, as DNA: TGTGCCAGCACCCCGAAGGTGGCGTTCTATGGCTACACCTTC. Translated, it gives CASTPKVAFYGYTF. The V call is TRBV2, the J call TRBJ1-2; D uncertain. There are 14 residues in the CDR3. With 7 bases removed from V and 4 bases from J, the gap between germline ends came to 16 bases. Per germline, CDR1 SNHLY and CDR2 FYNNEI.

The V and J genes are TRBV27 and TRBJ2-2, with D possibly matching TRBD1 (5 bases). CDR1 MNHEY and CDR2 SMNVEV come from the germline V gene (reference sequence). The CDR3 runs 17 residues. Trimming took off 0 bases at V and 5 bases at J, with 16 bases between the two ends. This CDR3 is CASSLSAVRVGTGELFF. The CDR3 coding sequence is TGTGCCAGCAGTTTATCGGCGGTCAGGGTGGGGACCGGGGAGCTGTTTTTT.

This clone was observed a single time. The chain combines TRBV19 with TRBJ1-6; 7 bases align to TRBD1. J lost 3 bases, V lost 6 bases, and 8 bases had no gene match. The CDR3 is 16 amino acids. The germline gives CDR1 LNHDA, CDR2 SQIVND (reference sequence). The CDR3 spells CASSRTGTDYNSPLHF. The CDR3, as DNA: TGTGCCAGTAGCAGAACCGGGACAGACTATAATTCACCCCTCCACTTT.